The 19 T cell receptor beta chains listed next were all sequenced from one sample in a study of T cell responses to AZD1222 COVID-19 vaccine. Data came from immunoSEQ multiplex PCR; TCRdb stores just in-frame clones and leaves some out. The repertoire holds roughly 120,000 clones, more than 75% seen once, with around 9.4% in the top ten. Material: peripheral blood, obtained on day 0 of AZD1222 vaccination. The origin of the receptors is an adult in good health.

The chain employs TRBV28 and TRBJ2-7; no clear D. The V end was cut by 5 bases, the J end by 4 bases, with 9 bases between. There are 12 residues in the CDR3. The germline gives CDR1 MDHEN, CDR2 SYDVKM. The CDR3 sequence: CASSSRVYEQYF. The CDR3 DNA reads as TGTGCCAGCAGTAGTAGGGTTTACGAGCAGTACTTC. The full variable domain, with the rest looked up from reference TRBV28 and TRBJ2-7, is DVKVTQSSRYLVKRTGEKVFLECVQDMDHENMFWYRQDPGLGLRLIYFSYDVKMKEKGDIPEGYSVSREKKERFSLILESASTNQTSMYLCASSSRVYEQYFGPGTRLTVT.

The chain recombines TRBV19 with TRBJ2-3, with 7 positions matching TRBD2. CDR1 and CDR2 from the germline V gene are LNHDA and SQIVND (reference sequence). The CDR3 length is 18 residues. Germline trimming cut 1 base from V and 1 base from J; bases unmatched to any gene: 11. CDR3 region: CASSIVFRDYQRTDTQYF. In DNA, the CDR3 is TGTGCCAGTAGTATAGTGTTCCGGGACTACCAACGCACAGATACGCAGTATTTT.

The V and J genes are TRBV7-2 and TRBJ2-3; 8 positions agree with TRBD2. In germline, CDR1 is SGHTA, CDR2 FQGNSA. V trimming: 4 bases; J trimming: 3 bases; junction bases outside the gene matches: 9. This CDR3 contains 16 residues. The CDR3: CASSWGSGRGTDTQYF. The CDR3 DNA follows: TGTGCCAGCAGCTGGGGGAGCGGGAGAGGAACAGATACGCAGTATTTT.

V and J are TRBV4-1 and TRBJ1-5, with 9 positions matching TRBD1. The CDR3 is made up of 16 amino acids. The germline V gene has CDR1 MGHRA and CDR2 YSYEKL. The V gene end was trimmed by 1 base and the J gene end by 7 bases; junction bases not matched to a gene: 8. This CDR3 is CASSQGIQGARQPQHF. CDR3 in DNA: TGCGCCAGCAGCCAAGGTATACAGGGGGCACGGCAGCCCCAGCATTTT.

The chain joins TRBV11-2 to TRBJ2-2, with 8 bases fitting TRBD2. The ends lost 5 bases at V and 3 bases at J; junction bases unmatched: 5. The length of the CDR3 is 15 residues. Germline CDR1 and CDR2: SGHAT and FQNNGV. The CDR3 sequence is CASSLTGGYTGELFF. Here the CDR3 DNA reads TGTGCCAGCAGCCTGACGGGAGGGTACACCGGGGAGCTGTTTTTT.

This clone was detected once. The CDR3 bases are TGTGCCACCAGTGGCCCAGCGAGCTCCTACAATGAGCAGTTCTTC. This codes for CATSGPASSYNEQFF. This chain joins TRBV24-1 and TRBJ2-1, with D hard to call. The CDR3 spans 15 residues. Looked up from germline, CDR1 is KGHDR and CDR2 is SFDVKD. The V end lost 5 bases, the J end lost 0 bases, and 10 bases lay between the germline ends.

The V and J genes are TRBV11-3 and TRBJ2-5; D not resolved. Trimming removed 2 bases from V and 2 bases from J, with 3 bases in between. Looked up from germline, CDR1 is SGHNT and CDR2 is YENEEA. This CDR3 contains 12 residues. CDR3 DNA sequence: TGTGCCAGCAGCTTACAGCAAGAGACCCAGTACTTC. This encodes CASSLQQETQYF.

V gene TRBV7-2 combines with J gene TRBJ1-5; D unresolved. Germline loops: CDR1 SGHTA, CDR2 FQGNSA. The CDR3 covers 13 residues. Trimming stripped 5 bases from V and 6 bases from J, with 11 bases between. This CDR3 is CASSVVDSQPQHF. The CDR3 region has the DNA TGTGCCAGCAGCGTGGTGGATTCTCAGCCCCAGCATTTT.

A note on this clone: The same CDR3 arises from other DNA sequences in this sample as well. The DNA of the CDR3 is TGTGCCAGCAGAGACAGAGGGGACTACGAGCAGTACTTC. The encoded protein is CASRDRGDYEQYF. This rearrangement joins TRBV6-5 to TRBJ2-7; either TRBD1 or TRBD2 may fit D (5 bases each). The CDR3 totals 13 residues. V dropped 6 bases and J dropped 3 bases, with 12 bases sitting between them. From germline, CDR1 is MNHEY and CDR2 SVGAGI.

The chain couples TRBV19 to TRBJ2-3, with 7 nucleotides matching TRBD2. Germline lookup yields CDR1 LNHDA and CDR2 SQIVND (reference sequence). The CDR3 loop spans 18 amino acids. Germline trimming cut 4 bases from V and 0 bases from J; bases unmatched to any gene: 13. CDR3 residues: CASSSAVISGHSTDTQYF. DNA for the CDR3: TGTGCCAGTAGTAGTGCGGTCATTAGCGGGCATAGCACAGATACGCAGTATTTT.

The chain uses TRBV19 and TRBJ2-7, with 7 bases aligning to TRBD2. Germline trimming cut 4 bases from V and 7 bases from J; bases unmatched to any gene: 7. The CDR3 is made up of 13 amino acids. Germline lookup yields CDR1 LNHDA and CDR2 SQIVND (reference sequence). The CDR3: CASSREGKWEQYF. The CDR3 nucleotides are TGTGCCAGTAGTAGGGAGGGCAAGTGGGAGCAGTACTTC.

V usage is TRBV21-1 and J usage is TRBJ2-4; no DNA check was done on the table's D call, TRBD1. TRBV21-1 has pseudogene status. The CDR3 length is 18 residues. CDR3 amino acids: CASSKAALFRTTNNIQYF. CDR3 bases: TGTGCCAGCAGCAAAGCCGCCCTATTTCGGACAACGAATAACATTCAGTACTTC.

Regarding this clone: At one of its ends the junction is not consistent with the germline gene, which may arise from a read error. As DNA, the CDR3 is TGCGCCAGCAGGTTGGGCCCGGCTAGCGAGTACAATGAGCAGTTCTTC. Protein product: CASRLGPASEYNEQFF. The chain links TRBV5-1 to TRBJ2-1; a possible D gene is TRBD2 (6 bases). CDR1 and CDR2 from the germline V gene are SGHRS and YFSETQ. This CDR3 contains 16 residues. Complete variable domain (other parts from reference TRBV5-1 and TRBJ2-1): KAGVTQTPRYLIKTRGQQVTLSCSPISGHRSVSWYQQTPGQGLQFLFEYFSETQRNKGNFPGRFSGRQFSNSRSEMNVSTLELGDSALYLCASRLGPASEYNEQFFGPGTRLTVL.

The chain couples TRBV7-3 to TRBJ2-1; possibly TRBD1 for D (6 bases). CDR3 size: 14 residues. V shed 2 bases and J shed 2 bases, with 7 bases lying between them. Looked up from germline, CDR1 is SGHTA and CDR2 is FQGTGA. The CDR3 bases are TGTGCCAGCAGCTTAGAGGGGGCCTACAATGAGCAGTTCTTC. This sequence encodes CASSLEGAYNEQFF.

The gene calls are TRBV9 and TRBJ2-1, with TRBD2 matching over 10 bases. With 3 bases clipped from V and 1 base from J, the junction kept 7 bases outside the gene matches. CDR1 is SGDLS, CDR2 YYNGEE, per germline. CDR3 length equals 17 residues. The CDR3 region has the DNA TGTGCCAGCAGCGACCGTTGGACTAGCGGTTCCTACAATGAGCAGTTCTTC. This codes for CASSDRWTSGSYNEQFF.

J is TRBJ2-2 and V is TRBV19; D is possibly TRBD2 (6 bases). In germline, CDR1 is LNHDA, CDR2 SQIVND (reference sequence). With 6 bases removed from V and 4 bases from J, the gap between germline ends came to 12 bases. The CDR3 has 14 residues. The CDR3 DNA sequence: TGTGCCAGTAGGGCCGGGGGTCTCACCGGGGAGCTGTTTTTT. Its translation: CASRAGGLTGELFF.

The genes are TRBV5-1 and TRBJ2-1, with 8 bases matching TRBD1. Germline lookup yields CDR1 SGHRS and CDR2 YFSETQ. V dropped 0 bases and J dropped 6; count of bases not matched to a gene: 2. There are 14 residues in the CDR3. This CDR3 reads CASSLGQGINEQFF. In DNA, the CDR3 is TGCGCCAGCAGCTTGGGACAGGGGATCAATGAGCAGTTCTTC.

The chain combines TRBV7-2 with TRBJ2-1; D might be TRBD2 (6 bases). Germline V gene data show CDR1 as SGHTA and CDR2 as FQGNSA. The germline V and J ends were trimmed by 1 base and 0 bases, with 13 bases remaining between them. This CDR3 spans 17 amino acids. DNA for the CDR3: TGTGCCAGCAGCTTAGTGTGGGACTCTCTCTCCTACAATGAGCAGTTCTTC. As protein: CASSLVWDSLSYNEQFF.

V usage is TRBV30 and J usage is TRBJ2-7, with TRBD1 matching over 9 bases. The junction had 2 bases not matched to a gene; V was cut back by 2 bases and J by 3 bases. The germline V gene encodes CDR1 GTSNPN and CDR2 SVGIG (reference sequence). CDR3 size: 13 residues. In DNA, the CDR3 is TGTGCCTGGAGTCTGGGACAGGGCTACGAGCAGTACTTC. Amino acid sequence: CAWSLGQGYEQYF.